Below, 19 T cell receptor beta chains from the same sample are listed, as sequenced in a study of T cell responses to AZD1222 COVID-19 vaccine. TCRdb's table, derived via immunoSEQ multiplex PCR, lists solely in-frame clones and lacks some. The sample records about 120,000 clones, approximately 83% being singletons. Specimen: peripheral blood, collected on day 0 of AZD1222 vaccination. Every receptor here comes from an adult in good health.

The chain links TRBV19 to TRBJ1-5, with 9 nucleotides matching TRBD1. Trimming took 6 bases from V and 4 from J; bases not matched to a gene: 7. Looked up from germline, CDR1 is LNHDA and CDR2 is SQIVND (reference sequence). The CDR3 has 15 amino acids. The CDR3 reads CASRAGQGFNQPQHF. CDR3 nucleotides: TGTGCCAGTAGGGCGGGACAGGGATTTAATCAGCCCCAGCATTTT.

This clone was detected once. This chain connects TRBV18 to TRBJ1-2; TRBD1 matches 11 bases. Trimming at V came to 2 bases and at J to 4 bases, leaving 3 bases not matched to a gene. CDR1 and CDR2 (germline): KGHSH, LQKENI. The CDR3 consists of 15 residues. The CDR3 region has the DNA TGTGCCAGCTCACCAGGACAGGGGGCCGGCTATGGCTACACCTTC. Encoded protein: CASSPGQGAGYGYTF. Together with reference TRBV18 and TRBJ1-2, the CDR3 gives the full variable domain: NAGVMQNPRHLVRRRGQEARLRCSPMKGHSHVYWYRQLPEEGLKFMVYLQKENIIDESGMPKERFSAEFPKEGPSILRIQQVVRGDSAAYFCASSPGQGAGYGYTFGSGTRLTVV.

J is TRBJ1-1 and V is TRBV14; no reliable D call. The V gene lost 4 bases and the J gene lost 8 bases, with 20 bases spanning the gap. Germline V CDR1 and CDR2: SGHDN, FVKESK. The CDR3 spans 15 residues. CDR3 amino acids: CASSLRGSPADEAFF. The CDR3 bases are TGTGCCAGCAGCCTCCGAGGTAGCCCCGCAGACGAAGCTTTCTTT. The full variable domain, completed using reference TRBV14 and TRBJ1-1, is EAGVTQFPSHSVIEKGQTVTLRCDPISGHDNLYWYRRVMGKEIKFLLHFVKESKQDESGMPNNRFLAERTGGTYSTLKVQPAELEDSGVYFCASSLRGSPADEAFFGQGTRLTVV.

V gene TRBV2 combines with J gene TRBJ2-1; possibly TRBD1 for D (5 bases). Per the germline V gene, CDR1 is SNHLY and CDR2 is FYNNEI. The CDR3 runs 13 residues. With 8 bases removed from V and 4 bases from J, the gap between germline ends came to 12 bases. CDR3 amino acids: CASDRQLYNEQFF. In nucleotides, the CDR3 is TGTGCCAGCGATCGACAGCTATACAATGAGCAGTTCTTC. The complete variable domain, with remaining parts taken from reference TRBV2 and TRBJ2-1, reads EPEVTQTPSHQVTQMGQEVILRCVPISNHLYFYWYRQILGQKVEFLVSFYNNEISEKSEIFDDQFSVERPDGSNFTLKIRSTKLEDSAMYFCASDRQLYNEQFFGPGTRLTVL.

CDR3 in amino acids: CAISETGGSVNQPQHF. The CDR3 DNA follows: TGTGCCATCAGTGAGACAGGGGGCTCTGTCAATCAGCCCCAGCATTTT. V and J are TRBV10-3 and TRBJ1-5; 9 bases agree with TRBD1. After removal of 2 bases from V and 3 bases from J, the junction contained 5 bases not matched to a gene. Germline loops: CDR1 ENHRY, CDR2 SYGVKD. The CDR3 is 16 residues long.

This chain uses TRBV9 with TRBJ1-6, with D possibly being TRBD1 (5 bases). Trimming left V 3 bases short and J 13 bases short, with 26 bases between. The CDR3 is made up of 17 amino acids. Looked up from germline, CDR1 is SGDLS and CDR2 is YYNGEE. As DNA, the CDR3 is TGTGCCAGCAGCGGAAGTCTCGGGACGGAGGTAATTCACCCCCTCCACTTT. Translating it yields CASSGSLGTEVIHPLHF.

This clone was seen once. CDR3 loop: CASSRPGTTQNEQFF. The CDR3 DNA reads as TGTGCCAGCAGCCGCCCTGGGACTACCCAGAATGAGCAGTTCTTC. The chain combines TRBV14 with TRBJ2-1; TRBD2 agrees at 7 bases. Germline CDR1 is SGHDN and CDR2 is FVKESK. CDR3 length: 15 residues. V lost 4 bases, J lost 7 bases, and 10 bases stayed unmatched.

The J gene is TRBJ1-5, the V gene TRBV2; possibly TRBD1 for D (6 bases). V shed 6 bases and J shed 3 bases, with 15 bases lying between them. Germline V gives CDR1 SNHLY, CDR2 FYNNEI. The length of the CDR3 is 15 residues. Written as DNA, the CDR3 is TGTGCCAGCAGGGATAGGACAGCTCACAATCAGCCCCAGCATTTT. Translated, it gives CASRDRTAHNQPQHF. The full variable domain, completed using reference TRBV2 and TRBJ1-5, is EPEVTQTPSHQVTQMGQEVILRCVPISNHLYFYWYRQILGQKVEFLVSFYNNEISEKSEIFDDQFSVERPDGSNFTLKIRSTKLEDSAMYFCASRDRTAHNQPQHFGDGTRLSIL.

The gene calls are TRBV18 and TRBJ2-1; 8 bases match TRBD2. V gave up 4 bases and J gave up 5 bases; unmatched junction bases: 7. CDR3 length: 15 amino acids. Germline V gene sequence: CDR1 KGHSH, CDR2 LQKENI. The CDR3 DNA reads as TGTGCCAGCTCACTCCAGGGCGGGGGGAACAATGAGCAGTTCTTC. The encoded protein is CASSLQGGGNNEQFF.

This rearrangement joins TRBV5-1 to TRBJ2-1; 7 bases map to TRBD2. V gave up 4 bases and J gave up 5 bases; unmatched junction bases: 9. The length of the CDR3 is 15 residues. Germline V gene sequence: CDR1 SGHRS, CDR2 YFSETQ. Here the CDR3 DNA reads TGCGCCAGCAGCCTCCGGGCGGGGGTTAACAATGAGCAGTTCTTC. Residues: CASSLRAGVNNEQFF.

The chain couples TRBV24-1 to TRBJ2-1; 10 positions match TRBD2. V shed 4 bases and J 0 bases; nucleotides not matched to a gene: 5. The CDR3 spans 17 residues. CDR1 is KGHDR and CDR2 is SFDVKD in the germline V gene. CDR3 in amino acids: CATSDSGTSASYNEQFF. CDR3 coding DNA: TGTGCCACCAGTGACTCCGGGACTAGCGCCTCCTACAATGAGCAGTTCTTC.

The chain couples TRBV3-1 (or the pseudogene TRBV3-2) to TRBJ1-1; 10 bases agree with TRBD1. V gave up 2 bases and J gave up 5 bases; unmatched junction bases: 2. Germline V lookup: CDR1 LGHDT, CDR2 YNNKEL (reference sequence). The CDR3 sequence is 14 residues long. The CDR3 DNA sequence: TGTGCCAGCAGCCAACGGGACAGGGGAACTGAAGCTTTCTTT. Amino acid sequence: CASSQRDRGTEAFF.

V gene TRBV7-2 combines with J gene TRBJ1-4; 7 bases fit TRBD1. Germline assignment: CDR1 SGHTA and CDR2 FQGNSA. V trimming: 2 bases; J trimming: 7 bases; junction bases outside the gene matches: 4. The CDR3 is 14 amino acids. The CDR3 DNA follows: TGTGCCAGCAGCTTAACCGGGACAGCTGAAAAACTGTTTTTT. It is translated as CASSLTGTAEKLFF. Full variable domain (outside the CDR3, taken from reference TRBV7-2 and TRBJ1-4): GAGVSQSPSNKVTEKGKDVELRCDPISGHTALYWYRQSLGQGLEFLIYFQGNSAPDKSGLPSDRFSAERTGGSVSTLTIQRTQQEDSAVYLCASSLTGTAEKLFFGSGTQLSVL.

The CDR3 reads CASSTQTGAEEKLFF. CDR3 nucleotides: TGTGCCAGCTCAACCCAGACAGGGGCAGAAGAAAAACTGTTTTTT. The chain links TRBV18 to TRBJ1-4; 8 bases match TRBD1. The CDR3 covers 15 residues. Per germline, CDR1 KGHSH and CDR2 LQKENI. Losses at the gene ends were 5 bases for V and 8 bases for J; bases not matched to a gene: 10.

The V call is TRBV7-2, the J call TRBJ2-5; 8 nucleotides align to TRBD1. V dropped 5 bases and J dropped 5; count of bases not matched to a gene: 7. This CDR3 comprises 14 residues. Germline V CDR1 and CDR2: SGHTA, FQGNSA. The CDR3 DNA follows: TGTGCCAGCAGCCGCGACAGGGGACATGAGACCCAGTACTTC. Translating it yields CASSRDRGHETQYF. The full variable domain, completed using reference TRBV7-2 and TRBJ2-5, is GAGVSQSPSNKVTEKGKDVELRCDPISGHTALYWYRQSLGQGLEFLIYFQGNSAPDKSGLPSDRFSAERTGGSVSTLTIQRTQQEDSAVYLCASSRDRGHETQYFGPGTRLLVL.

This clone was recorded at least ten times. The chain is built from TRBV5-6 and TRBJ1-1, with unresolved D. The CDR3 spans 15 residues. Germline V gene lookup returns CDR1 SGHDT and CDR2 YYEEEE. Trimming shortened V by 4 bases and J by 1 base, and 14 bases separated the two germline ends. The CDR3 loop is CASSVHPGRNTEAFF. CDR3 DNA sequence: TGTGCCAGCAGCGTCCACCCCGGACGGAACACTGAAGCTTTCTTT.

The CDR3 sequence: CASSRDGGNTIYF. As DNA, the CDR3 is TGTGCCAGCAGCCGCGATGGAGGAAACACCATATATTTT. The chain combines TRBV7-9 with TRBJ1-3, with unresolved D. CDR3 length: 13 residues. Trimming pared 5 bases from V and 4 bases from J, leaving 9 bases between. Germline values: CDR1 SEHNR, CDR2 FQNEAQ (reference sequence).

The chain uses TRBV7-2 and TRBJ2-7, with 9 bases fitting TRBD1. Germline V lookup: CDR1 SGHTA, CDR2 FQGNSA. The CDR3 spans 16 residues. Losses at the gene ends were 1 base for V and 3 bases for J; bases not matched to a gene: 7. The CDR3 loop reads CASSLGRDRAFYEQYF. CDR3 sequence (DNA): TGTGCCAGCAGCTTAGGGAGGGACAGGGCCTTCTACGAGCAGTACTTC.

V usage is TRBV6-5 and J usage is TRBJ2-7, with TRBD1 matching over 11 bases. V trimming: 4 bases; J trimming: 3 bases; junction bases outside the gene matches: 8. The CDR3 runs 16 residues. CDR1 and CDR2 (germline): MNHEY, SVGAGI. This CDR3 is CASSFHQGTGGYEQYF. The DNA of the CDR3 is TGTGCCAGCAGTTTCCACCAAGGGACAGGGGGCTACGAGCAGTACTTC.